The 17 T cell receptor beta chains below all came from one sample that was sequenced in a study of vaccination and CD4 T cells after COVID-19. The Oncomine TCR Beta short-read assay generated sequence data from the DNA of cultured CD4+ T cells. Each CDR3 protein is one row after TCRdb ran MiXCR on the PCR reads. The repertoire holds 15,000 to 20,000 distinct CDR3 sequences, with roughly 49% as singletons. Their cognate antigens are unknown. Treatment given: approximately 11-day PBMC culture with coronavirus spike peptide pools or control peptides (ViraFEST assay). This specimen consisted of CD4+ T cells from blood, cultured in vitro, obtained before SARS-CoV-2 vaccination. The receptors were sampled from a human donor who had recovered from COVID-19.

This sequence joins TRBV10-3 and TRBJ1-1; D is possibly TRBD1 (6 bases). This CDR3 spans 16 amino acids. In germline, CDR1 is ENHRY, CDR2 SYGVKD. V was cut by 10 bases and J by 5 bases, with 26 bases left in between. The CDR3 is CATKAEFQGRGTEAFF. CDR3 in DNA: TGTGCCACTAAAGCCGAATTCCAGGGGAGAGGTACTGAAGCTTTCTTT.

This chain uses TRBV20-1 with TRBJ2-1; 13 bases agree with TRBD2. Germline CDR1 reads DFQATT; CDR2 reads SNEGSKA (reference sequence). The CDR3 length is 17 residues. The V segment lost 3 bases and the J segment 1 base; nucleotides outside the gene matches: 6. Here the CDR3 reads CSASTSGRADSYNEQFF. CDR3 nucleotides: TGCAGTGCTAGCACTAGCGGGAGGGCCGATTCCTACAATGAGCAGTTCTTC.

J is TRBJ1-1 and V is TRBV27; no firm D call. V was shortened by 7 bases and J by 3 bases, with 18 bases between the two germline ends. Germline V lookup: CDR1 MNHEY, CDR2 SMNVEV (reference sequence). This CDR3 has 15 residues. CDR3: CASTLNGQADTEAFF. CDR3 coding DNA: TGTGCCAGCACCCTAAACGGGCAGGCGGACACTGAAGCTTTCTTT.

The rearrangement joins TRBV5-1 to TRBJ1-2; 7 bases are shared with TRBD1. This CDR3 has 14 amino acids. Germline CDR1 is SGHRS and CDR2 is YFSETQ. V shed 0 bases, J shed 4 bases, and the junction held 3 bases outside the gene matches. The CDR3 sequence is CASSLGQGGYGYTF. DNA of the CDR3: TGCGCCAGCAGCTTGGGACAGGGTGGCTATGGCTACACCTTC.

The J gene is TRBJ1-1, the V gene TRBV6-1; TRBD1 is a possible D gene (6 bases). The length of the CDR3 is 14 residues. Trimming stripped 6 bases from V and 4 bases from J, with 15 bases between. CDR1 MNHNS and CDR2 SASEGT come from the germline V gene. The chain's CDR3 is CASSTITGSTEAFF. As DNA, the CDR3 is TGTGCCAGCAGCACGATTACAGGGAGCACTGAAGCTTTCTTT.

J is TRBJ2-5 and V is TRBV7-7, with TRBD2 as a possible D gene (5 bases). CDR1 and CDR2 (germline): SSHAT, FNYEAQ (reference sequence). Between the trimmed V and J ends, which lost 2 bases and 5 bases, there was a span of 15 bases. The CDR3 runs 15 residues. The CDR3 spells CASSLRAPPGETQYF. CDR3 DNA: TGTGCCAGCAGCTTAAGAGCCCCACCGGGGGAGACCCAGTACTTC.

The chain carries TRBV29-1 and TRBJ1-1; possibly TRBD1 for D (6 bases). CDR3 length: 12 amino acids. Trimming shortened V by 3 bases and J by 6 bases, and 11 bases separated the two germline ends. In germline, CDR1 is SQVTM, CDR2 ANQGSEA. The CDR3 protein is CSVERGASEAFF. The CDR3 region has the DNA TGCAGCGTTGAGCGGGGGGCGTCTGAAGCTTTCTTT.

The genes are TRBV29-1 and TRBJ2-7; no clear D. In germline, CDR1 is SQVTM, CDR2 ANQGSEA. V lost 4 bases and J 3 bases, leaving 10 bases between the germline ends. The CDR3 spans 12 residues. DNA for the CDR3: TGCAGCGTTGGTGACGGCAGCTACGAGCAGTACTTC. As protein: CSVGDGSYEQYF.

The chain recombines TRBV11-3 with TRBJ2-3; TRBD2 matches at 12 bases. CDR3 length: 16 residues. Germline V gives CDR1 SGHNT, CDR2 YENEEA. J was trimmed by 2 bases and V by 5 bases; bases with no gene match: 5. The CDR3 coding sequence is TGTGCCAGCAGCCCGTGGACTAGCGGGGCCACAGATACGCAGTATTTT. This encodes CASSPWTSGATDTQYF. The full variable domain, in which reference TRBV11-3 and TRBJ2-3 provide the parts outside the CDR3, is EAGVVQSPRYKIIEKKQPVAFWCNPISGHNTLYWYLQNLGQGPELLIRYENEEAVDDSQLPKDRFSAERLKGVDSTLKIQPAELGDSAVYLCASSPWTSGATDTQYFGPGTRLTVL.

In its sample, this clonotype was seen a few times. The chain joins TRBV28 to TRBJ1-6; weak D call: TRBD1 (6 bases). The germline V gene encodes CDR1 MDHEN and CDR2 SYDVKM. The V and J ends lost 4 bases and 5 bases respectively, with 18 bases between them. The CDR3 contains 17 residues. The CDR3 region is CASSSFGDTEDNSPLHF. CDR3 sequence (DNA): TGTGCCAGCAGTTCATTCGGGGACACGGAAGATAATTCACCCCTCCACTTT.

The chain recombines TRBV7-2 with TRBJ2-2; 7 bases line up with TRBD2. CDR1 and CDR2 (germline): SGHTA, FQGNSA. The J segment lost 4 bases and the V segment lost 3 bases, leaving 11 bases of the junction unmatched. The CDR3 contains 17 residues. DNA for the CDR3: TGTGCCAGCAGCTTGTTCCCTGGAGCGGGGAGCACCGGGGAGCTGTTTTTT. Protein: CASSLFPGAGSTGELFF.

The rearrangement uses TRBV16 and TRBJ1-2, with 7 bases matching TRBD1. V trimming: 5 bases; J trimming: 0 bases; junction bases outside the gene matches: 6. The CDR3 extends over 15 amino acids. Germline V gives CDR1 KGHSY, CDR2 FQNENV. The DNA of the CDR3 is TGTGCCAGCAGCAAAGTCGGACAGGCTAACTATGGCTACACCTTC. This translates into CASSKVGQANYGYTF.

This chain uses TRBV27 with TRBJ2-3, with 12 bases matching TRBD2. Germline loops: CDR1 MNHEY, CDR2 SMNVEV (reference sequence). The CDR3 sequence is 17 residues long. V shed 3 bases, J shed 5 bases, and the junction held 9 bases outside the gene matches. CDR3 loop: CASSFSSGRAWGDTQYF. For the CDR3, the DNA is TGTGCCAGCAGTTTCTCTAGCGGGAGGGCCTGGGGAGATACGCAGTATTTT.

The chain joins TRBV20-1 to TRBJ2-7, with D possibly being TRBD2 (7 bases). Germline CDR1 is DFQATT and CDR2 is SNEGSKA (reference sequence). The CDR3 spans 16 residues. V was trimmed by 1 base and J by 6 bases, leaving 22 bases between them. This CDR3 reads CSARARKGGAQFEQYF. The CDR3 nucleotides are TGCAGTGCTAGAGCAAGGAAGGGGGGGGCCCAGTTCGAGCAGTACTTC.

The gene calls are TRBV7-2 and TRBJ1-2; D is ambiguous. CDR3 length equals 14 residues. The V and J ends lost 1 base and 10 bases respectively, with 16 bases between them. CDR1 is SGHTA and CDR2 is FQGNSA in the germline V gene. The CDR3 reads CASSLDTSRTIYTF. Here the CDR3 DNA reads TGTGCCAGCAGCTTAGATACCTCCCGGACCATCTACACCTTC. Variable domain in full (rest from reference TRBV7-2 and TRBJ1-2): GAGVSQSPSNKVTEKGKDVELRCDPISGHTALYWYRQSLGQGLEFLIYFQGNSAPDKSGLPSDRFSAERTGGSVSTLTIQRTQQEDSAVYLCASSLDTSRTIYTFGSGTRLTVV.

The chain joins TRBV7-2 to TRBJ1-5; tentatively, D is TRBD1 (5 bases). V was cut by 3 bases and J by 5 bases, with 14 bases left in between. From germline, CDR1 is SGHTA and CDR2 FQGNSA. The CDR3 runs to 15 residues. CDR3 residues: CASSLGGGNYQPQHF. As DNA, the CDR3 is TGTGCCAGCAGCTTGGGCGGGGGGAATTATCAGCCCCAGCATTTT.

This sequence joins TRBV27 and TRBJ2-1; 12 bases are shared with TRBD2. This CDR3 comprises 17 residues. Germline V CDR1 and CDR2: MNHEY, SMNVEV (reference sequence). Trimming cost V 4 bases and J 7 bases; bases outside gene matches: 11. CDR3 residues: CASSWASGRAKGNEQFF. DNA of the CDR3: TGTGCCAGCAGTTGGGCTAGCGGGAGGGCCAAGGGGAATGAGCAGTTCTTC.